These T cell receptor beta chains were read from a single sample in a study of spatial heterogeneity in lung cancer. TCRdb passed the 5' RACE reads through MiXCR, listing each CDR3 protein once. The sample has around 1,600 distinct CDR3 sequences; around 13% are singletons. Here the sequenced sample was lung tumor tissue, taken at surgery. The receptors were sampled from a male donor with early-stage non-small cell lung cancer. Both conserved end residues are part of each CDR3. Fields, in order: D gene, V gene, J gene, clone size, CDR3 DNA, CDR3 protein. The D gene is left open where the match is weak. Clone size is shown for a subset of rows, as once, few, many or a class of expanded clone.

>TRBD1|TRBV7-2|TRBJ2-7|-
TGTGCCAGCAGCTTCCGGACAGGGCTCCTTGGAGAGCAGTACTTC
CASSFRTGLLGEQYF
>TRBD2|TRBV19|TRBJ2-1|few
TGTGCCAGTAGAATACTAGCGGGAGGCTACAATGAGCAGTTCTTC
CASRILAGGYNEQFF
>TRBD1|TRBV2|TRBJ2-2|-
TGTGCCAGCAGTGGCCGGGACAGGGGGATCACCGGGGAGCTGTTTTTT
CASSGRDRGITGELFF
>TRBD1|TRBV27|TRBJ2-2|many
TGTGCCACCCGTAGGGCAGGGGGCGTCTCCGGGGAGCTGTTTTTT
CATRRAGGVSGELFF
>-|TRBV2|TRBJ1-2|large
TGTGCCAGCAGTGCGGGGTCCAACTATGGCTACACCTTC
CASSAGSNYGYTF
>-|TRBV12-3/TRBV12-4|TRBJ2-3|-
TGTGCCAGCAGTTTTCACCGCCCCACAGATACGCAGTATTTT
CASSFHRPTDTQYF
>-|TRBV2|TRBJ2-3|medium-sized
TGTGCCAGCAGCGGAGGATGGCTACCACAGGGATCAGATACGCAGTATTTT
CASSGGWLPQGSDTQYF
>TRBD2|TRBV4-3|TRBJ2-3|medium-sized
TGCGCCAGCAGCCAAGATGCGCCTAGCGGGAGTAGTACAGATACGCAGTATTTT
CASSQDAPSGSSTDTQYF
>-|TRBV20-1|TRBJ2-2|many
TGCAGTGTCCAGGGGCCGGGGACCGGGGAGCTGTTTTTT
CSVQGPGTGELFF
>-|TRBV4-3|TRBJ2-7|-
TGCGCCAGCAGCCAAGACATCCCAGGGGGGCTATTGGATGACGAGCAGTACTTC
CASSQDIPGGLLDDEQYF
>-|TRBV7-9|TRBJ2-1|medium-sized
TGTGCCAGCAGCGGCAGTTGGGGTGAGCAGTTCTTC
CASSGSWGEQFF
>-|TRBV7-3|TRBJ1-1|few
TGTGCCAGCAGCCTAGGACAGAACACTGAAGCTTTCTTT
CASSLGQNTEAFF
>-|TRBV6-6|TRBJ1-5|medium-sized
TGTGCCAGCAGTTACTCGGGAGATCAGCCCCAGCATTTT
CASSYSGDQPQHF
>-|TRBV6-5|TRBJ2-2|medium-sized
TGTGCCAGCAGTTCCGCAGGGCGCGGCACCGGGGAGCTGTTTTTT
CASSSAGRGTGELFF
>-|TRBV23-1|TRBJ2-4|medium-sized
TGCGCCAGCAGTGGTGGAGTTCGACTAGCCAAAAACATTCAGTACTTC
CASSGGVRLAKNIQYF
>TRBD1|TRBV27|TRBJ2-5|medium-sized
TGTGCCAGCAGTTTTTACAGGGGTGACCAAGAGACCCAGTACTTC
CASSFYRGDQETQYF
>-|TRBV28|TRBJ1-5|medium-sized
TGTGCCAGCAGTTTAGACCGGAATCAGCCCCAGCATTTT
CASSLDRNQPQHF
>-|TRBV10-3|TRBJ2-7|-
TGTGCCATCAGAGTAGGGGGCGAGCAGTACTTC
CAIRVGGEQYF
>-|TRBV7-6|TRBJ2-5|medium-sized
TGTGCCAGCAGCTTAGGACCCCAGGGGAGCGGGACTCAAGAGACCCAGTACTTC
CASSLGPQGSGTQETQYF
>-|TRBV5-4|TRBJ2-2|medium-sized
TGTGCCAGCAGCGGCGAAAGCACCGGGGAGCTGTTTTTT
CASSGESTGELFF
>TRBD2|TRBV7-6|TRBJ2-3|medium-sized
TGTGCCAGCAGCTTAGCGCCGGCTAGCGGGAGGGCCCGGTCAGATACGCAGTATTTT
CASSLAPASGRARSDTQYF
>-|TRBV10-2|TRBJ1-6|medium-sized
TGCGCCAGCAGTGGGGGGGATCGTTATTCACCCCTCCACTTT
CASSGGDRYSPLHF
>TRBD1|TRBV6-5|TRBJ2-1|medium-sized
TGTGCCAGCAGTTCCGACAGGGTCGCCTACAATGAGCAGTTCTTC
CASSSDRVAYNEQFF
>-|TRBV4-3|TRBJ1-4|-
TGCGCCAGCAGCCAAGATCCGGTGACGGATGAAAAACTGTTTTTT
CASSQDPVTDEKLFF
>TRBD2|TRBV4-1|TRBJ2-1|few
TGCGCCAGCAGCCAAGATCAGGGGACCTTTCTAGCGGGGGGGCCAGGTGAGCAGTTCTTC
CASSQDQGTFLAGGPGEQFF
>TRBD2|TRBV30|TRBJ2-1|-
TGTGCCTGGAGGGGACTACCAAATGAGCAGTTCTTC
CAWRGLPNEQFF
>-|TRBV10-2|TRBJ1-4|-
TGCGCCAGCGGGGAAACTAATGAAAAACTGTTTTTT
CASGETNEKLFF
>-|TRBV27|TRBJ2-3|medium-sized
TGTGCCAGCAGTTTATCTACCATACCAGATACGCAGTATTTT
CASSLSTIPDTQYF
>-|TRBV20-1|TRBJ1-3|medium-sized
TGCAGTGCCGGACCCAGCTCTGGAAACACCATATATTTT
CSAGPSSGNTIYF
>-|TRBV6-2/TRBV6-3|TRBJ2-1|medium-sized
TGTGCCAGCAGTTACTCCCTAGAGAAGAGCTCCTACAATGAGCAGTTCTTC
CASSYSLEKSSYNEQFF
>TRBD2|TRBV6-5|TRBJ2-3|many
TGTGCCAGCACCCCCGGACTAGCGGGAGTATCAGATACGCAGTATTTT
CASTPGLAGVSDTQYF
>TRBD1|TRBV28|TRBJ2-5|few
TGTGCCAGCAGCTCGAGGGGGCGTCGAGAGACCCAGTACTTC
CASSSRGRRETQYF
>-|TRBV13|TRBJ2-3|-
TGTGCCAGCAGATTTGGCGGGATCACAGATACGCAGTATTTT
CASRFGGITDTQYF
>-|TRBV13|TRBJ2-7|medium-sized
TGTGCCAGCAGCCCAAGGGCAAGCGGATCCTACGAGCAGTACTTC
CASSPRASGSYEQYF
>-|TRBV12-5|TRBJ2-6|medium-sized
TGTGCTAGTGGTTTGTTCCAGGGACCCTCCAACGTCCTGACTTTC
CASGLFQGPSNVLTF
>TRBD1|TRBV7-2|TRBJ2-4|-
TGTGCCAGCAGCTTGAAGGGACAGGGAAGGAGTAAGGCCAAAAACATTCAGTACTTC
CASSLKGQGRSKAKNIQYF
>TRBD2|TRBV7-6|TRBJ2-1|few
TGTGCCAGCAGCTTAGGGCTAGCGGGAGCTGATTACAATGAGCAGTTCTTC
CASSLGLAGADYNEQFF
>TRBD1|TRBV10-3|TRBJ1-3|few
TGTGCCATCAGTGCGATAGGGACAGACAACACCATATATTTT
CAISAIGTDNTIYF
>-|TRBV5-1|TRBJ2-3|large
TGCGCCAGCAGCTTGGTCGGGAATTTGGATACGCAGTATTTT
CASSLVGNLDTQYF
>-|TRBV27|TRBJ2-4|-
TGTGCCAGCAGTTTATCCGGGGTCAAAAACATTCAGTACTTC
CASSLSGVKNIQYF
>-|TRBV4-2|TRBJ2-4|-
TGTGCCAGCAGCCAGGGTGAGACCACAGGGAATCTAGCCAAAAACATTCAGTACTTC
CASSQGETTGNLAKNIQYF
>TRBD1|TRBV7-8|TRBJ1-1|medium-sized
TGTGCCAGCAGCCAATTCGACAGGGAGCTAAACACTGAAGCTTTCTTT
CASSQFDRELNTEAFF
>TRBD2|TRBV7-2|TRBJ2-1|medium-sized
TGTGCCAGCAGCTTAGATAGCGGGAGCGAGCAGTTCTTC
CASSLDSGSEQFF
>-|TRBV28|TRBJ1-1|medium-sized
TGTGCCAGCAGCCGGGGACGCTGGAACACTGAAGCTTTCTTT
CASSRGRWNTEAFF
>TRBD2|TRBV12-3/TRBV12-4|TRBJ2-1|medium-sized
TGTGCCAGCATAGGGCTAGCGGGAGAAAGCTTCCGGGATGAGCAGTTCTTC
CASIGLAGESFRDEQFF
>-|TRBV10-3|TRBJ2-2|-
TGTGCCATCAGTGAGAGGACCCATCGGACCACCGGGGAGCTGTTTTTT
CAISERTHRTTGELFF
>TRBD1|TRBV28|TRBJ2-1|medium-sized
TGTGCCAGCAGTTTACTGGACAGGTACTCCTACAATGAGCAGTTCTTC
CASSLLDRYSYNEQFF